Detailed here is one T cell receptor (beta chain). Its antigen remains undetermined. There are no base qualities to consult, and no much larger clone falls within one base. Approximately 550 nanograms of biopsy DNA per sample were submitted for commercial TCRB immunosequencing. CDR3 regions were amplified from genomic DNA by Adaptive Biotechnology using a two-step, amplification bias-controlled multiplex PCR. Primers covering every V and J gene segment were used in the first PCR, while barcodes and Illumina adapters were added in the second PCR. An Illumina instrument was used to sequence the CDR3 libraries. The original methods were these. The analysis drew on both the pipelines supplied by the vendor and custom analysis of the raw data in R/Bioconductor running R version 3.3.0. Clonality, which ranges from 0 to 1, was calculated as the inverse of the normalised Shannon entropy across all productive clones. The repertoire share taken up by the top 100 clones defined high-frequency clones, and only clones that passed a 95% confidence test were kept. Repertoire diversity was measured with the Simpson index, and overlap between samples was measured with the Morisita-Horn index. This immuneACCESS table, as held by TCRdb, lists in-frame sequences with V and J called but not all clones. Of the missing ones, under half trace to an unresolved V gene in checked studies; the others have no known cause. That table supplies the V and J calls and clone size; D and trimming were determined from the DNA. This sample holds more than 7,000 clones; 65% to 80% were observed only once. The ten largest clones take up 9% of the sample.

The sample comes from a study of T cell repertoires in ileal Crohn's disease (dated by TCRdb to between 2018 and 2021). Regarding the study in general: At the time of surgery, 30% to 45% of patients were active smokers, and the median duration of disease was about 8.5 years. TCR repertoire analysis was done in some 55 Crohn's disease patients from a prospective multicentre cohort. Endoscopic postoperative recurrence was defined by a Rutgeerts score above i0. The study was conducted in parallel with a multicentre cohort that was designed to identify predictors of early endoscopic recurrence following ileocolonic resection. A total of some 170 mucosal samples from some 50 patients were sequenced, collected from several sites on the surgical specimen as well as at postoperative endoscopy. Every patient underwent surgery because of a complication, which was stricturing disease in around 60% of cases and penetrating disease in roughly 39%. The M6 samples were biopsies of the neoterminal ileum collected during postoperative colonoscopy. Roughly half of the patients were given postoperative therapy, with roughly 20 on anti-TNF agents and 10 to 12 on thiopurines. The research as a whole found: Mucosal CD4 and CD8 T cells were sorted and sequenced only in a subgroup of patients, the size of which was not stated. Within the first year after surgery, the timing of postoperative endoscopy varied, and the median delay was around 6.7 months. Compared with non-smokers, patients who were active smokers at surgery showed a significantly higher proportion of clonal expansions (about 25% vs 20%, p=0.02). Sorted CD8 T cells carried more high-frequency clones than CD4 T cells, suggesting mucosal expansions were mainly CD8. Higher high-frequency clone percentages at surgery were associated with endoscopic recurrence; all patients with clonality above 26.8% (18/57) had recurrence.

According to the study, the label for this sample's time point signals: neoterminal ileum biopsy at postoperative endoscopy, about 6 months after surgery. To be eligible, patients had to be adults with ileal or ileocolonic Crohn's disease and an indication for ileocolonic resection. Whole ileal mucosal biopsies were kept frozen at -80 degrees C prior to DNA extraction. A TRizol-based method was used to extract genomic DNA from the frozen whole biopsies, and the DNA was quantified with a NanoDrop 2000 spectrophotometer. The material sequenced was ileal tissue. The TCR originated in an adult with Crohn's disease.

The CDR3 region reads CAWSTQGGTGEQYF. The DNA reads as follows: TGTGCCTGGAGTACCCAGGGGGGAACGGGGGAGCAGTACTTC. The sequence links TRBV30 to TRBJ2-7; perhaps TRBD1 is the D gene, with 7 bases matching. Including cysteine and phenylalanine, the CDR3 has 14 amino acids. Only CDR3 DNA remains: 42 bases, in frame from the first base. The CDR1 and CDR2 encoded by the germline V gene (reference sequence) are GTSNPN and SVGIG. V is cut by 2 bases and J by 7 bases, and the space between the germline ends is 18 bases.